This T cell receptor (beta chain) was identified during a study of regulatory T cells in long-lasting Graves disease. Through Arm-PCR of CDR3 regions and iRepertoire HTBI primers, TCR beta libraries were built. Via MiXCR, TCRdb re-called the multiplex PCR reads, giving one row per CDR3 protein. Of 600,000 to 850,000 distinct CDR3 sequences in the sample, approximately 31% are singletons; the top ten hold roughly 46%. Study-wide findings and caveats: The TCR repertoire of persistent Graves' patients was less diverse than that of newly diagnosed ones. Repertoires from persistent disease leaned toward TRBV28, TRBJ1-2 and TRBJ2-5. Accuracy was perhaps lowered by the small sample size.

About this clonotype: Its antigen remains unknown.

CDR3 size: 15 residues. Trimming removed 2 bases at V and 8 bases at J, with 18 bases between. Germline assignment: CDR1 DFQATT and CDR2 SNEGSKA (reference sequence). As to time point: persistent/refractory GD, antithyroid drugs over 5 years with positive TRAb. The TCR library was prepared using RNA isolated from PBMCs. American Thyroid Association guidelines defined Graves' disease diagnosis. The receptor's source is a female donor with Graves disease. The gene calls are TRBV20-1 and TRBJ1-4, with D possibly TRBD1 on 5 matching bases. The material sequenced was peripheral blood mononuclear cells (PBMCs), taken when the disease was refractory, from a patient treated with antithyroid drugs. The CDR3 loop is CSARPRDQGNEKLFF. The CDR3 bases are TGCAGTGCTAGACCCAGGGACCAGGGAAACGAAAAACTGTTTTTT.